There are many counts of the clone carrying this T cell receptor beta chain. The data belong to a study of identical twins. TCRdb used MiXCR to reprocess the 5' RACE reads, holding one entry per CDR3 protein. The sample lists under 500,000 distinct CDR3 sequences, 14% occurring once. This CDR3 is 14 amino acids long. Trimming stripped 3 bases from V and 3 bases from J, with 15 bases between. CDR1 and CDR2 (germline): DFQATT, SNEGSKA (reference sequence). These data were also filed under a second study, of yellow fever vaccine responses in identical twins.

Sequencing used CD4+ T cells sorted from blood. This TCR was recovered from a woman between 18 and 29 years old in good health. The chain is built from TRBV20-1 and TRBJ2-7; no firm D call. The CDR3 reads CSASSPLGSYEQYF. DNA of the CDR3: TGCAGTGCTAGTTCTCCTTTGGGTAGCTACGAGCAGTACTTC.